This T cell receptor beta chain was documented in a study of regulatory T cells in long-lasting Graves disease. This clonotype was observed at least ten times. The antigen remains unidentified. Study-level points and caveats: TCR diversity was lower in persistent than newly diagnosed Graves' disease.

iRepertoire HTBI primers and Arm-PCR of CDR3 regions built TCR beta libraries. TCRdb re-derived calls from the multiplex PCR reads in MiXCR, one entry per CDR3 protein. The table includes 560,000 or so distinct CDR3 sequences, about 16% detected once. CDR1 is MDHEN, CDR2 SYDVKM, per germline. The CDR3 covers 14 residues. V lost 3 bases to trimming and J lost 3 bases; unmatched junction nucleotides: 2. Time point described: newly diagnosed GD, antithyroid drugs for less than 3 months. PBMC RNA was the source of the TCR library. These sequences were also reported in another study, on T cells in Graves' hyperthyroidism and ophthalmopathy. That paper adds: Graves' hyperthyroidism qualified as stable when ophthalmopathy did not progress within 18 months. Investigators excluded patients with uncontrolled infection, other autoimmune disease, pregnancy or lactation.

The sequence was collected from a man between 18 and 29 years old with Graves disease. The V and J genes are TRBV28 and TRBJ2-4; TRBD2 matches at 7 bases. The starting material was peripheral blood mononuclear cells (PBMCs), obtained at new diagnosis, from a patient treated with antithyroid drugs. The CDR3 spells CASSFTGGKNIQYF. In DNA, the CDR3 is TGTGCCAGCAGTTTTACGGGGGGCAAAAACATTCAGTACTTC.